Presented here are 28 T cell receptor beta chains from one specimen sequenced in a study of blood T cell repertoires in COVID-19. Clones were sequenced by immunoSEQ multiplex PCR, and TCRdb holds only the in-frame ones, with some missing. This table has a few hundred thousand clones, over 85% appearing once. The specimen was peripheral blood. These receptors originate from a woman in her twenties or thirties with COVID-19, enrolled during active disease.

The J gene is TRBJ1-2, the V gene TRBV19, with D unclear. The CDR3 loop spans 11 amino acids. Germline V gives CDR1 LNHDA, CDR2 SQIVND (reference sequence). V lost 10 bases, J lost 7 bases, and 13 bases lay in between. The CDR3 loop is CATLGEGGYTF. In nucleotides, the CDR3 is TGTGCCACCCTCGGTGAGGGTGGCTACACCTTC.

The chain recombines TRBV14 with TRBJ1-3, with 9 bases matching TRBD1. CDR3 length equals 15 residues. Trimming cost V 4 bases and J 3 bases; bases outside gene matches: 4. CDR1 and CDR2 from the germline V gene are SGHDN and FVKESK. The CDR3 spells CASSPWTGDGNTIYF. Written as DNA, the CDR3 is TGTGCCAGCAGCCCCTGGACAGGGGATGGAAACACCATATATTTT.

CDR3 DNA sequence: TGTGCCAGCAGCTTCCCCCACTCACTCGAGCAGTACTTC. Protein: CASSFPHSLEQYF. The gene calls are TRBV7-9 and TRBJ2-7; D uncertain. The germline V and J ends were trimmed by 3 bases and 6 bases, with 12 bases remaining between them. The CDR3 is 13 residues long. Germline V gene data show CDR1 as SEHNR and CDR2 as FQNEAQ (reference sequence).

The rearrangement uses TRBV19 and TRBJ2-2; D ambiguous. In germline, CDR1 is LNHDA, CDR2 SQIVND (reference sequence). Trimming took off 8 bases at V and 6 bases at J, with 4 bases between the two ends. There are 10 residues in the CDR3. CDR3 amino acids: CASGPGELFF. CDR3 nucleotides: TGTGCCAGTGGCCCCGGGGAGCTGTTTTTT.

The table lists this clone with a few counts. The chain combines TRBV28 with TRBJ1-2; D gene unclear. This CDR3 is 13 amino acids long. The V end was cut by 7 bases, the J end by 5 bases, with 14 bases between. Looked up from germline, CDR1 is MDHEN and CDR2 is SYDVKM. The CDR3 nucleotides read TGTGCCAGCAATCGGGGAGGCGATTATGGCTACACCTTC. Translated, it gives CASNRGGDYGYTF.

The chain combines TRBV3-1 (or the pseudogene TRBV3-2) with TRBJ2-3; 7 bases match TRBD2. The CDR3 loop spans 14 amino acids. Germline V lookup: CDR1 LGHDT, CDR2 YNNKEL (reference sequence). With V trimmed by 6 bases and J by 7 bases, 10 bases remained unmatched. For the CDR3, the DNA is TGTGCCAGCAGGTTAAGCGGGGCGGGTTATACGCAGTATTTT. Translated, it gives CASRLSGAGYTQYF.

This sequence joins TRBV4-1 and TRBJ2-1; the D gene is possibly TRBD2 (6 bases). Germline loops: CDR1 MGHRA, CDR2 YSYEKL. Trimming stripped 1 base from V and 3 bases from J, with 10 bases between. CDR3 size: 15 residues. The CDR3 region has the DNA TGCGCCAGCAGCCAAGGGAGGGGAGGCTACAATGAGCAGTTCTTC. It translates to CASSQGRGGYNEQFF.

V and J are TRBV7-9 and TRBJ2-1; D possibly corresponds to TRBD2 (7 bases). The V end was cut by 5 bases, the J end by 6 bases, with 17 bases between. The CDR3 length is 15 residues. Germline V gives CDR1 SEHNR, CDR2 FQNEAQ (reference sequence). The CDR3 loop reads CASSTRGAGGNEQFF. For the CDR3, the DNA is TGTGCCAGCAGCACTCGGGGGGCCGGAGGCAATGAGCAGTTCTTC.

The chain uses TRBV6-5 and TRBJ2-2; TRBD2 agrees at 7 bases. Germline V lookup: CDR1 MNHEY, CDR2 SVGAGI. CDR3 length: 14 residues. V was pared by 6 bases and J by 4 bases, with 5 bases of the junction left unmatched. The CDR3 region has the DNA TGTGCCAGCAGATGGGGGGGACGCACCGGGGAGCTGTTTTTT. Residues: CASRWGGRTGELFF.

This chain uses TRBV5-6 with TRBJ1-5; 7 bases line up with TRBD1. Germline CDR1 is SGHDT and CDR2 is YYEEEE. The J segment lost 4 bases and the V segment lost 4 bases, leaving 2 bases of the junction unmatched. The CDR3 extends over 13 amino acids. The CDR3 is CASSRDSNQPQHF. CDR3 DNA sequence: TGTGCCAGCAGCCGGGACAGTAATCAGCCCCAGCATTTT.

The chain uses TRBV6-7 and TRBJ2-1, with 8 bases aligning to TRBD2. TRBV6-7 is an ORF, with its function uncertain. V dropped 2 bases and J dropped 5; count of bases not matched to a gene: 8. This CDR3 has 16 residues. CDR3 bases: TGTGCCAGCAGTTACGGATGCGGGGGGACTAACAATGAGCAGTTCTTC. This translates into CASSYGCGGTNNEQFF.

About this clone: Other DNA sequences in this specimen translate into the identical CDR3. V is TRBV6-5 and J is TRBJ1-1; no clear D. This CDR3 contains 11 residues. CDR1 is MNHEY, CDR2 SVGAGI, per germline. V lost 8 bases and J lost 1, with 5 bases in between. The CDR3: CASSGNTEAFF. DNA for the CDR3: TGTGCCAGCTCCGGGAACACTGAAGCTTTCTTT.

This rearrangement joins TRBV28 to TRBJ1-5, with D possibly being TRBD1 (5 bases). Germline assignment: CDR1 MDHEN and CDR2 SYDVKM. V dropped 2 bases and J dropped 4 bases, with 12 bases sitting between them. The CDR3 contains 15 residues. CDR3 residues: CASSLPLGGNQPQHF. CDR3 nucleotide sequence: TGTGCCAGCAGTTTACCCCTCGGGGGAAATCAGCCCCAGCATTTT. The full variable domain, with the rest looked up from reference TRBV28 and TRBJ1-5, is DVKVTQSSRYLVKRTGEKVFLECVQDMDHENMFWYRQDPGLGLRLIYFSYDVKMKEKGDIPEGYSVSREKKERFSLILESASTNQTSMYLCASSLPLGGNQPQHFGDGTRLSIL.

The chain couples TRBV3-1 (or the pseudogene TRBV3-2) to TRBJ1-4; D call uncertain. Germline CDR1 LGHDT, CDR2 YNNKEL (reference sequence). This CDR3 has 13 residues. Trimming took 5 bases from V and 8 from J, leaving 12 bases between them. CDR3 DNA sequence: TGTGCCAGCAGCGCCCGAGGATCAGAAAAACTGTTTTTT. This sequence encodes CASSARGSEKLFF.

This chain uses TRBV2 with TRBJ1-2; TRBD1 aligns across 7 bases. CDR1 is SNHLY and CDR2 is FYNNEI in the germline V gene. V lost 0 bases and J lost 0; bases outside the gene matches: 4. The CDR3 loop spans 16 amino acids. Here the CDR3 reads CASSEARGQPNYGYTF. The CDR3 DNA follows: TGTGCCAGCAGTGAAGCGCGGGGACAGCCTAACTATGGCTACACCTTC.

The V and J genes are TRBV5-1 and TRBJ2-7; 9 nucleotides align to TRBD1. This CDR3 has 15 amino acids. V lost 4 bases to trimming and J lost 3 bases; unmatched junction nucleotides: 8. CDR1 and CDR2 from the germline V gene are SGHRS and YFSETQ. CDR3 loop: CASSVRDRVNYEQYF. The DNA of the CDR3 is TGCGCCAGCAGCGTCCGGGACAGGGTAAACTACGAGCAGTACTTC.

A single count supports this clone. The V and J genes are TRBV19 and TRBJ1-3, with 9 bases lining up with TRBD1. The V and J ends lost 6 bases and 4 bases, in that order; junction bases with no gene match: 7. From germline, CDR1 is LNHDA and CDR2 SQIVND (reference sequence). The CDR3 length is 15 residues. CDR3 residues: CASRDRGSSGNTIYF. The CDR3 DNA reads TGTGCCAGTAGGGACAGGGGCAGCTCCGGAAACACCATATATTTT. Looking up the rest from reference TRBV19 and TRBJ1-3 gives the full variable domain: DGGITQSPKYLFRKEGQNVTLSCEQNLNHDAMYWYRQDPGQGLRLIYYSQIVNDFQKGDIAEGYSVSREKKESFPLTVTSAQKNPTAFYLCASRDRGSSGNTIYFGEGSWLTVV.

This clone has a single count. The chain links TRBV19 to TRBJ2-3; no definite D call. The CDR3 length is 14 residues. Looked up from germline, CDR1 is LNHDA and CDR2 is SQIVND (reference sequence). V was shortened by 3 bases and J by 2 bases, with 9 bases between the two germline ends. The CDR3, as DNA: TGTGCCAGTAGTATCCTAGGATTCACAGATACGCAGTATTTT. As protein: CASSILGFTDTQYF.

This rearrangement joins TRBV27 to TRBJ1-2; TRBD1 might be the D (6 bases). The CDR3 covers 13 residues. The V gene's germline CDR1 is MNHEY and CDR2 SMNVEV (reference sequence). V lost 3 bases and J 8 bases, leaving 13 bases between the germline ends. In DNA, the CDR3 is TGTGCCAGCAGTTTGTCGGGGGGCGACGGCTACACCTTC. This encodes CASSLSGGDGYTF.

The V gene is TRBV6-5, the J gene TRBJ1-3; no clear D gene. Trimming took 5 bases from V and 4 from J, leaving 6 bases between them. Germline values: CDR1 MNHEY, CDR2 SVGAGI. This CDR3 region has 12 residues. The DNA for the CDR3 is TGTGCCAGCAGTACAACCGGAAACACCATATATTTT. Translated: CASSTTGNTIYF.

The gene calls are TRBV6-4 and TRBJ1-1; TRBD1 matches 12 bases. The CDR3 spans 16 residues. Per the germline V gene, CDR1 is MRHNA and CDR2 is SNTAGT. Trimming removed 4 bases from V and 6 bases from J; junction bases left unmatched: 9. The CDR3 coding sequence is TGTGCCAGCAGTGCCGGGACAGGGGGCAGTGGGGCTGAAGCTTTCTTT. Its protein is CASSAGTGGSGAEAFF.

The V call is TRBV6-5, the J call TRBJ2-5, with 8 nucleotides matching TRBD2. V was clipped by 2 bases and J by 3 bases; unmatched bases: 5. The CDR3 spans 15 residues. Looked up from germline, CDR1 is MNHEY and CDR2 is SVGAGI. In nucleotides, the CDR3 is TGTGCCAGCAGTTACAGCCCGGGACTAGAAGAGACCCAGTACTTC. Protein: CASSYSPGLEETQYF.

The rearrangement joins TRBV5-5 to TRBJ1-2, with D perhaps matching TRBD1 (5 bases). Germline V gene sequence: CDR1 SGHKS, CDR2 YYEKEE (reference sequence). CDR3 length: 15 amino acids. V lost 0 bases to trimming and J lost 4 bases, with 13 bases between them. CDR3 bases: TGTGCCAGCAGCTTGGTGGGGCGATGGGGCTATGGCTACACCTTC. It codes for CASSLVGRWGYGYTF.

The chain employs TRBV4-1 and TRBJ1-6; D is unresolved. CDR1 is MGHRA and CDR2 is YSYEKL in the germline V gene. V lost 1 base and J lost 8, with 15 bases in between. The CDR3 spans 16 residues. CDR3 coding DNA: TGCGCCAGCAGCCAAGTTCTGAGGGTCCGATATTCACCCCTCCACTTT. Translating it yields CASSQVLRVRYSPLHF.

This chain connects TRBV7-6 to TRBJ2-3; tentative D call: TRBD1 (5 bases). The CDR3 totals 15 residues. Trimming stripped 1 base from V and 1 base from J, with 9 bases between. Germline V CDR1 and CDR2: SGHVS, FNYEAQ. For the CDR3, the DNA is TGTGCCAGCAGCTTAGGGGTCAGGGGCACAGATACGCAGTATTTT. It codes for CASSLGVRGTDTQYF.

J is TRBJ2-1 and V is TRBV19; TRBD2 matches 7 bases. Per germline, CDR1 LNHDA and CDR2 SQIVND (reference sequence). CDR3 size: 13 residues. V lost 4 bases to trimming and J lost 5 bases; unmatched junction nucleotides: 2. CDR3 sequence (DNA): TGTGCCAGTAGTAAGGGAGGGGACAATGAGCAGTTCTTC. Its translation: CASSKGGDNEQFF.

CDR3 bases: TGTGCCAGTAGTACGATTAAACAGGTTTTGAACACCGGGGAGCTGTTTTTT. Amino acids: CASSTIKQVLNTGELFF. The chain carries TRBV19 and TRBJ2-2; a possible D gene is TRBD1 (5 bases). This CDR3 comprises 17 residues. The V gene lost 4 bases and the J gene lost 1 base, with 16 bases spanning the gap. CDR1 LNHDA and CDR2 SQIVND come from the germline V gene (reference sequence).

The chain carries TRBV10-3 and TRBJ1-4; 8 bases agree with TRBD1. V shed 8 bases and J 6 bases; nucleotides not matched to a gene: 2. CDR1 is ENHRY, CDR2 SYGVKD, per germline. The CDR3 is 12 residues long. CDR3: CAIGQGDEKLFF. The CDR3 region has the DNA TGTGCCATCGGACAGGGCGATGAAAAACTGTTTTTT.